Included here is one TCR beta chain sequence, with context. Repertoires were generated with immunoSEQ multiplex PCR, while TCRdb's copy carries only in-frame clones and drops some. This sample has about 200,000 clones, with 84% found just once. These data belong to a study of blood T cell repertoires in COVID-19. Study as a whole: There were acute and convalescent COVID-19 samples, and they came from the United States, Italy and Spain.

This CDR3 contains 14 residues. From germline, CDR1 is LNHDA and CDR2 SQIVND (reference sequence). The germline V and J ends were trimmed by 3 bases and 5 bases, with 11 bases remaining between them. The chain combines TRBV19 with TRBJ2-4, with D possibly TRBD1 on 5 matching bases. The source is a man in his fifties or sixties with active or convalescent COVID-19. Sequencing used peripheral blood. The CDR3 region is CASSIPGWENIQYF. Written as DNA, the CDR3 is TGTGCCAGTAGTATTCCAGGGTGGGAAAACATTCAGTACTTC.